This TCR beta chain was identified during a study of shared clonotypes between healthy human individuals. V lost 1 base to trimming and J lost 0 bases; unmatched junction nucleotides: 15. This CDR3 comprises 20 residues. The V gene's germline CDR1 is SGHKS and CDR2 YYEKEE (reference sequence). With regard to this clone: The antigen is undetermined.

Study-level points and caveats: Sharing across four donors was highest in naive CD4 (around 5%) and lowest in memory CD8 (about 0.4%).

Profiling relied on immunoSEQ multiplex PCR, and the TCRdb table lists in-frame clones only, not all of them. The data contain about 580,000 clones, roughly 98% of them singletons. Naive CD8 cells comprised CD45RO-negative, CCR7-positively selected cells, excluding terminally differentiated effector memory CD45RA+ cells. The TCR was taken from a man aged 25-45 years in good health. Sequenced sample: naive CD8+ T cells sorted from blood. The chain links TRBV5-5 to TRBJ2-1; 8 bases match TRBD2. The CDR3 is CASSLKAGTFSGVSYNEQFF. The CDR3 nucleotides are TGTGCCAGCAGCTTGAAGGCAGGGACTTTTAGCGGGGTCTCCTACAATGAGCAGTTCTTC. Looking up the rest from reference TRBV5-5 and TRBJ2-1 gives the full variable domain: DAGVTQSPTHLIKTRGQQVTLRCSPISGHKSVSWYQQVLGQGPQFIFQYYEKEERGRGNFPDRFSARQFPNYSSELNVNALLLGDSALYLCASSLKAGTFSGVSYNEQFFGPGTRLTVL.